These 21 T cell receptor beta chains came from one sample sequenced in a study of OX40 agonist ivuxolimab in advanced cancers. The repertoire was sequenced with immunoSEQ multiplex PCR; TCRdb's copy has only in-frame clones and lacks some. Among tens of thousands of clones listed, around 76% were seen once. Sequences were derived from CD4+ or CD8+ T cells sorted from blood, sampled in a trial of the OX40 agonist ivuxolimab. The receptors originated from an adult with an advanced solid tumor such as melanoma, head and neck, liver or kidney cancer.

The chain has TRBV30 and TRBJ2-7, with 8 bases identical to TRBD2. The CDR3 has 17 residues. J lost 6 bases, V lost 2 bases, and 18 bases had no gene match. From germline, CDR1 is GTSNPN and CDR2 SVGIG (reference sequence). CDR3 in amino acids: CAWSIHQGLAPPREQYF. For the CDR3, the DNA is TGTGCCTGGAGTATCCACCAAGGACTAGCACCCCCCCGCGAGCAGTACTTC.

Only one count was recorded for this clone. The rearrangement joins TRBV9 to TRBJ2-1; TRBD1 matches at 11 bases. The germline CDR1 and CDR2 sequences are SGDLS and YYNGEE. This CDR3 contains 15 residues. After removal of 3 bases from V and 6 bases from J, the junction contained 5 bases not matched to a gene. CDR3 nucleotide sequence: TGTGCCAGCAGCGCCGGGACAGGGGGAGTCAATGAGCAGTTCTTC. It translates to CASSAGTGGVNEQFF.

This chain links TRBV5-5 with TRBJ1-5; perhaps TRBD1 as D (5 bases). Germline V lookup: CDR1 SGHKS, CDR2 YYEKEE (reference sequence). The V end was cut by 4 bases, the J end by 0 bases, with 20 bases between. This CDR3 is built from 18 residues. CDR3 amino acids: CASSPSGAGPYSNQPQHF. CDR3 DNA sequence: TGTGCCAGCAGCCCATCCGGGGCCGGTCCATATAGCAATCAGCCCCAGCATTTT.

The gene calls are TRBV6-5 and TRBJ2-7; 7 nucleotides align to TRBD2. Trimming removed 6 bases from V and 2 bases from J; junction bases left unmatched: 10. Per the germline V gene, CDR1 is MNHEY and CDR2 is SVGAGI. The CDR3 is 15 amino acids. The CDR3 region has the DNA TGTGCCAGCAGCCCCGGTGGGGGGGGGACCTACGAGCAGTACTTC. Amino acids: CASSPGGGGTYEQYF.

The chain has TRBV9 and TRBJ2-1; a weak D match, TRBD2 (6 bases). The germline V gene encodes CDR1 SGDLS and CDR2 YYNGEE. The length of the CDR3 is 15 residues. V lost 1 base, J lost 2 bases, and 10 bases lay in between. This CDR3 reads CASSVQGGAYNEQFF. As DNA, the CDR3 is TGTGCCAGCAGCGTACAGGGAGGCGCCTACAATGAGCAGTTCTTC.

Relative to its sample, this clone is medium-sized. In DNA, the CDR3 is TGTGCCAGCAGTGTGGAAGGCTACTCCTACGAGCAGTACTTC. Protein: CASSVEGYSYEQYF. The chain recombines TRBV2 with TRBJ2-7, with no clear D. There are 14 residues in the CDR3. CDR1 and CDR2 from the germline V gene are SNHLY and FYNNEI. Between the trimmed V and J ends, which lost 4 bases and 0 bases, there was a span of 10 bases.

The chain uses TRBV28 and TRBJ2-4, with D maybe TRBD1 (5 bases). Germline V gene sequence: CDR1 MDHEN, CDR2 SYDVKM. Trimming took off 4 bases at V and 7 bases at J, with 14 bases between the two ends. The CDR3 is 14 residues long. The CDR3 region has the DNA TGTGCCAGCAGTTCTTCAGGGTGGGGTAACATTCAGTACTTC. Residues: CASSSSGWGNIQYF.

The chain uses TRBV6-6 and TRBJ2-7, with unresolved D. The CDR3 spans 16 residues. CDR1 and CDR2 (germline): MNHNY, SVGAGI (reference sequence). Between the trimmed V and J ends, which lost 0 bases and 0 bases, there was a span of 12 bases. The CDR3 region is CASSYSNPSYSYEQYF. Here the CDR3 DNA reads TGTGCCAGCAGTTACTCGAACCCGTCGTACTCCTACGAGCAGTACTTC.

V usage is TRBV30 and J usage is TRBJ2-1, with D possibly matching TRBD2 (5 bases). The germline V gene has CDR1 GTSNPN and CDR2 SVGIG (reference sequence). Trimming removed 0 bases from V and 8 bases from J, with 11 bases in between. This CDR3 is 13 amino acids long. CDR3 residues: CAWSVGVVDEQFF. The CDR3 DNA is TGTGCCTGGAGTGTCGGGGTAGTCGATGAGCAGTTCTTC.

V gene TRBV6-1 combines with J gene TRBJ1-5, with D possibly TRBD1 on 6 matching bases. The CDR3 length is 15 residues. Trimming left V 7 bases short and J 4 bases short, with 17 bases between. Germline V gene data show CDR1 as MNHNS and CDR2 as SASEGT. In nucleotides, the CDR3 is TGTGCCAGCAAGCAACCAGGGGTGGGAAATCAGCCCCAGCATTTT. This encodes CASKQPGVGNQPQHF.

A single count supports this clone. This chain uses TRBV4-1 with TRBJ2-3; 9 bases align to TRBD2. This CDR3 has 17 amino acids. With V trimmed by 2 bases and J by 4 bases, 10 bases remained unmatched. Germline assignment: CDR1 MGHRA and CDR2 YSYEKL. CDR3 DNA sequence: TGCGCCAGCAGCCAACCGATAGCGGGGGCAGAGGCAGATACGCAGTATTTT. Its protein is CASSQPIAGAEADTQYF.

V usage is TRBV28 and J usage is TRBJ2-5; D might be TRBD1 (7 bases). Trimming stripped 6 bases from V and 2 bases from J, with 16 bases between. The CDR3 is 15 residues long. The V gene's germline CDR1 is MDHEN and CDR2 SYDVKM. CDR3: CASSPIQGGQETQYF. The CDR3 nucleotides are TGTGCCAGCAGCCCTATCCAGGGGGGACAAGAGACCCAGTACTTC.

With regard to this clone: The junction departs from germline at one end; a sequencing error may be responsible. The chain uses TRBV5-3 and TRBJ2-7, with D unresolved. TRBV5-3 is an ORF for which the function is uncertain. This CDR3 is 12 amino acids long. Written as DNA, the CDR3 is TGTGCCAGCAGCTTGGTCCGTGCCGAGCAGTACTTC. Residues: CASSLVRAEQYF.

The chain couples TRBV6-5 to TRBJ1-5, with 8 bases identical to TRBD1. The CDR3 has 14 residues. Germline V gene data show CDR1 as MNHEY and CDR2 as SVGAGI. Trimming at V came to 6 bases and at J to 1 base, leaving 2 bases not matched to a gene. The chain's CDR3 is CASRRQGSNQPQHF. For the CDR3, the DNA is TGTGCCAGCAGAAGACAGGGGAGCAATCAGCCCCAGCATTTT.

This sequence joins TRBV30 and TRBJ1-3; D ambiguous. The CDR3 extends over 13 amino acids. V was cut by 3 bases and J by 4 bases, with 10 bases left in between. Per germline, CDR1 GTSNPN and CDR2 SVGIG (reference sequence). CDR3 residues: CAWSLGQGNTIYF. CDR3 nucleotides: TGTGCCTGGAGCCTTGGCCAGGGAAACACCATATATTTT. The full variable domain, with the rest looked up from reference TRBV30 and TRBJ1-3, is SQTIHQWPATLVQPVGSPLSLECTVEGTSNPNLYWYRQAAGRGLQLLFYSVGIGQISSEVPQNLSASRPQDRQFILSSKKLLLSDSGFYLCAWSLGQGNTIYFGEGSWLTVV.

The chain recombines TRBV5-8 with TRBJ2-2, with 9 bases identical to TRBD2. J was trimmed by 2 bases and V by 3 bases; bases with no gene match: 8. Germline V gene sequence: CDR1 SGHTS, CDR2 YDEGEE. The CDR3 sequence is 17 residues long. The CDR3 spells CASSSFSGGRNTGELFF. CDR3 coding DNA: TGTGCCAGCAGCTCATTTAGCGGGGGCCGTAACACCGGGGAGCTGTTTTTT.

This chain links TRBV11-1 with TRBJ1-5, with D uncertain. The CDR3 sequence is 15 residues long. CDR1 and CDR2 (germline): SGHAT, FQDESV (reference sequence). V lost 1 base to trimming and J lost 5 bases, with 12 bases between them. CDR3 coding DNA: TGTGCCAGCAGCTTAGATGGCAGTTCTTATCAGCCCCAGCATTTT. It is translated as CASSLDGSSYQPQHF.

V gene TRBV4-2 combines with J gene TRBJ2-2; 8 positions match TRBD1. CDR3 size: 14 residues. With V trimmed by 1 base and J by 6 bases, 1 base remained unmatched. Germline V gives CDR1 LGHNA, CDR2 YNFKEQ. The CDR3 DNA reads as TGTGCCAGCAGCCAAGGGACAGGGTCCGGGGAGCTGTTTTTT. Encoded protein: CASSQGTGSGELFF.

The chain recombines TRBV2 with TRBJ1-3; 9 bases are shared with TRBD1. There are 13 residues in the CDR3. The ends lost 8 bases at V and 4 bases at J; junction bases unmatched: 3. Germline CDR1 SNHLY, CDR2 FYNNEI. The CDR3 region has the DNA TGTGCCAGCGGGGACAGGGCCGGAAACACCATATATTTT. It encodes CASGDRAGNTIYF.

The rearrangement links TRBV28 to TRBJ1-5; D is ambiguous. Trimming stripped 4 bases from V and 7 bases from J, with 8 bases between. CDR1 and CDR2 (germline): MDHEN, SYDVKM. This CDR3 has 12 amino acids. CDR3 residues: CASSSPPQPQHF. CDR3 nucleotide sequence: TGTGCCAGCAGTTCACCGCCACAGCCCCAGCATTTT.

V usage is TRBV7-8 and J usage is TRBJ1-2; D not certain. The V end lost 7 bases, the J end lost 6 bases, and 21 bases lay between the germline ends. The CDR3 is made up of 15 amino acids. CDR1 and CDR2 from the germline V gene are SGHVS and FQNEAQ. The CDR3 reads CASMSRGRTLHGYTF. The CDR3 bases are TGTGCCAGCATGTCAAGAGGGAGAACACTTCATGGCTACACCTTC.